This passage covers 10 T cell receptor beta chains from one sample sequenced in a study of blood T cell repertoires in COVID-19. Some clones are missing from TCRdb's copy, which holds only in-frame ones; the method was immunoSEQ multiplex PCR. This table has 180,000 or so clones, 81% appearing once. Sequencing input: peripheral blood. Receptors were obtained from a woman between 35 and 50 years old with COVID-19, enrolled during active disease.

J is TRBJ2-1 and V is TRBV15, with a weak D call TRBD2 (5 bases). CDR3 length equals 14 residues. Per the germline V gene, CDR1 is LNHNV and CDR2 is YYDKDF (reference sequence). V was trimmed by 6 bases and J by 0 bases, leaving 9 bases between them. The CDR3 loop is CATRDSRSYNEQFF. In nucleotides, the CDR3 is TGTGCCACCAGGGACTCCCGCTCCTACAATGAGCAGTTCTTC.

The chain employs TRBV7-9 and TRBJ2-7, with D hard to call. This CDR3 contains 13 residues. CDR1 is SEHNR and CDR2 is FQNEAQ in the germline V gene (reference sequence). Trimming took 3 bases from V and 3 from J, leaving 9 bases between them. In nucleotides, the CDR3 is TGTGCCAGCAGCTTGAGCACGAACTACGAGCAGTACTTC. Translated: CASSLSTNYEQYF.

This chain connects TRBV18 to TRBJ1-1; TRBD1 matches 8 bases. Germline V gene data show CDR1 as KGHSH and CDR2 as LQKENI. CDR3 length equals 15 residues. V dropped 1 base and J dropped 8; count of bases not matched to a gene: 9. Written as DNA, the CDR3 is TGTGCCAGCTCACCACGGCAAGGACAGGGTGGGGAAGCTTTCTTT. It specifies CASSPRQGQGGEAFF. Looking up the rest from reference TRBV18 and TRBJ1-1 gives the full variable domain: NAGVMQNPRHLVRRRGQEARLRCSPMKGHSHVYWYRQLPEEGLKFMVYLQKENIIDESGMPKERFSAEFPKEGPSILRIQQVVRGDSAAYFCASSPRQGQGGEAFFGQGTRLTVV.

This chain uses TRBV5-4 with TRBJ1-2; weak D call: TRBD1 (5 bases). Germline CDR1 SGHNT, CDR2 YYREEE (reference sequence). V lost 2 bases and J 8 bases, leaving 7 bases between the germline ends. The CDR3 totals 11 residues. The CDR3 DNA is TGTGCCAGCAGCTTAGACAGCGGCTACACCTTC. It yields the protein CASSLDSGYTF.

The CDR3: CSVVPGPNNEQFF. The CDR3 DNA reads as TGCAGCGTTGTTCCTGGCCCCAACAATGAGCAGTTCTTC. V and J are TRBV29-1 and TRBJ2-1; D not resolved. CDR1 is SQVTM and CDR2 is ANQGSEA in the germline V gene. The CDR3 runs 13 residues. Trimming cost V 4 bases and J 5 bases, with 12 bases left between them.

The rearrangement links TRBV19 to TRBJ2-5, with D possibly being TRBD1 (6 bases). V lost 3 bases to trimming and J lost 3 bases, with 8 bases between them. Germline values: CDR1 LNHDA, CDR2 SQIVND (reference sequence). The CDR3 runs to 13 residues. CDR3 amino acids: CASSMRTEETQYF. CDR3 DNA: TGTGCCAGTAGTATGAGGACAGAAGAGACCCAGTACTTC.

This clone is a singleton in its sample. This sequence joins TRBV5-4 and TRBJ2-1; 9 bases line up with TRBD2. The germline V gene has CDR1 SGHNT and CDR2 YYREEE (reference sequence). This CDR3 region has 16 residues. V lost 5 bases, J lost 4 bases, and 10 bases stayed unmatched. Here the CDR3 reads CASSLIGGGVYNEQFF. CDR3 DNA sequence: TGTGCCAGCAGTTTGATCGGCGGGGGGGTGTACAATGAGCAGTTCTTC.

The chain couples TRBV13 to TRBJ2-1; 7 nucleotides agree with TRBD2. V lost 1 base to trimming and J lost 8 bases; unmatched junction nucleotides: 5. Per the germline V gene, CDR1 is PRHDT and CDR2 is FYEKMQ (reference sequence). The CDR3 consists of 14 residues. CDR3 sequence: CASSLVEGRDEQFF. CDR3 DNA sequence: TGTGCCAGCAGCTTAGTGGAGGGGAGGGATGAGCAGTTCTTC. Full variable domain (outside the CDR3, taken from reference TRBV13 and TRBJ2-1): AAGVIQSPRHLIKEKRETATLKCYPIPRHDTVYWYQQGPGQDPQFLISFYEKMQSDKGSIPDRFSAQQFSDYHSELNMSSLELGDSALYFCASSLVEGRDEQFFGPGTRLTVL.

This clone was observed a few times. The CDR3 DNA reads as TGTGCCAGCAGCTTAGGAGGGGGCAATGAGCAGTTCTTC. Translation: CASSLGGGNEQFF. The chain uses TRBV7-9 and TRBJ2-1, with TRBD1 as a possible D gene (6 bases). V was trimmed by 1 base and J by 6 bases, leaving 7 bases between them. CDR1 is SEHNR, CDR2 FQNEAQ, per germline (reference sequence). The CDR3 has 13 amino acids.

The chain couples TRBV10-3 to TRBJ2-5; D remains ambiguous. V lost 6 bases and J 1 base, leaving 12 bases between the germline ends. The CDR3 loop spans 14 amino acids. Per the germline V gene, CDR1 is ENHRY and CDR2 is SYGVKD. The CDR3 DNA reads as TGTGCCATCAGACCCGACGGAGTCCAAGAGACCCAGTACTTC. Protein sequence: CAIRPDGVQETQYF.